Following are 8 T cell receptor beta chains from one sample sequenced in a study of cytomegalovirus exposure and HLA in healthy donors. 60 Vbeta and 13 Jbeta primers were used in PCR. Libraries were prepared by immunoSEQ multiplex PCR; TCRdb keeps only in-frame clonotypes and omits some of them. Its clone listing holds approximately 200,000 clones. Input material: PBMCs. The source of these receptors is a boy younger than 18 in good health and CMV-seronegative.

This chain uses TRBV28 with TRBJ1-2; 10 positions agree with TRBD1. Germline V CDR1 and CDR2: MDHEN, SYDVKM. The CDR3 contains 12 residues. Trimming took 6 bases from V and 7 from J; bases not matched to a gene: 2. CDR3 residues: CASSRTGGGYTF. The DNA for the CDR3 is TGTGCCAGCAGCCGGACAGGGGGTGGCTACACCTTC.

This rearrangement joins TRBV11-3 to TRBJ2-1, with D tentatively TRBD2 (6 bases). The CDR3 is 15 amino acids. Germline V gives CDR1 SGHNT, CDR2 YENEEA. The ends were cut back, 0 bases at V and 8 bases at J, with 14 bases in the middle. CDR3 bases: TGTGCCAGCAGCTTAGATTTTAGTGGAGGGGATGAGCAGTTCTTC. Translated: CASSLDFSGGDEQFF.

CDR3 sequence: CASSLSGGNTIYF. Here the CDR3 DNA reads TGTGCCAGCAGTTTATCCGGTGGAAACACCATATATTTT. This chain uses TRBV27 with TRBJ1-3, with D uncertain. Trimming removed 0 bases from V and 3 bases from J, with 3 bases in between. The germline V gene has CDR1 MNHEY and CDR2 SMNVEV (reference sequence). The CDR3 is 13 residues long.

The CDR3 coding sequence is TGTGCCAGCAGTTACTCCAGCGGGGGGACGTCCTACGAGCAGTACTTC. This codes for CASSYSSGGTSYEQYF. This chain uses TRBV6-6 with TRBJ2-7, with 9 positions matching TRBD2. The CDR3 totals 16 residues. CDR1 and CDR2 from the germline V gene are MNHNY and SVGAGI (reference sequence). V shed 0 bases and J 1 base; nucleotides not matched to a gene: 4.

This chain connects TRBV5-1 to TRBJ1-1, with TRBD1 as a possible D gene (5 bases). The CDR3 consists of 15 residues. Per the germline V gene, CDR1 is SGHRS and CDR2 is YFSETQ. V was pared by 2 bases and J by 0 bases, with 11 bases between. The CDR3 sequence is CASSLLRGMNTEAFF. The CDR3 nucleotides are TGCGCCAGCAGCTTATTACGGGGGATGAACACTGAAGCTTTCTTT.

This chain joins TRBV14 and TRBJ2-7, with 7 bases aligning to TRBD2. The germline V gene encodes CDR1 SGHDN and CDR2 FVKESK. V lost 4 bases and J lost 4; bases outside the gene matches: 10. This CDR3 is built from 15 residues. CDR3 in amino acids: CASSRIAGLGYEQYF. The CDR3 nucleotides are TGTGCCAGCAGCCGCATAGCGGGCCTAGGGTACGAGCAGTACTTC.

CDR3 sequence reads: CASSPQGYTEAFF. The CDR3 coding sequence is TGTGCCAGCTCACCTCAGGGGTACACTGAAGCTTTCTTT. This chain joins TRBV18 and TRBJ1-1; a possible D gene is TRBD1 (6 bases). Germline CDR1 KGHSH, CDR2 LQKENI. The CDR3 has 13 residues. V dropped 3 bases and J dropped 3 bases, with 8 bases sitting between them. Using reference TRBV18 and TRBJ1-1 for the parts outside the CDR3, the full variable domain is NAGVMQNPRHLVRRRGQEARLRCSPMKGHSHVYWYRQLPEEGLKFMVYLQKENIIDESGMPKERFSAEFPKEGPSILRIQQVVRGDSAAYFCASSPQGYTEAFFGQGTRLTVV.

On this clone itself: Other DNA variants within this sample encode the same CDR3. V is TRBV9 and J is TRBJ2-7; TRBD2 agrees at 7 bases. The CDR3 has 14 residues. J lost 2 bases, V lost 0 bases, and 2 bases had no gene match. Germline V gene lookup returns CDR1 SGDLS and CDR2 YYNGEE. The CDR3 is CASSVGGGTYEQYF. The DNA for the CDR3 is TGTGCCAGCAGCGTAGGCGGGGGTACCTACGAGCAGTACTTC.